This T cell receptor (beta chain) was sequenced during a study of cytomegalovirus exposure and HLA in healthy donors. Study in general: In terms of ancestry, the Caucasian-associated cluster contained 80% to 90% of the roughly 400 genotyped donors. Whole-study results and caveats: A further, later analysis showed that HLA-associated TCR beta chains (compared with equally common others) were more clonally expanded. Most observed TCR sequences were rare, whereas some public TCRs were detected in many donors.

Germline V CDR1 and CDR2: KGHSH, LQKENI. The CDR3 is 12 residues long. V lost 3 bases and J lost 3, with 6 bases in between. The donors gave bone marrow, and they were healthy. To note about this clone: Its antigen is unidentified.

The PCR was carried out with 60 Vbeta primers and 13 Jbeta primers. This table comes from immunoSEQ multiplex PCR, and its TCRdb copy is limited to in-frame clones, with some not included. The sample table sets out about 130,000 clones. The receptor's source is an older woman in good health and CMV-seronegative. The rearrangement links TRBV18 to TRBJ2-7; tentatively, D is TRBD1 (5 bases). Specimen: PBMCs. CDR3 residues: CASSPDSYEQYF. Written as DNA, the CDR3 is TGTGCCAGCTCACCCGACAGCTACGAGCAGTACTTC.